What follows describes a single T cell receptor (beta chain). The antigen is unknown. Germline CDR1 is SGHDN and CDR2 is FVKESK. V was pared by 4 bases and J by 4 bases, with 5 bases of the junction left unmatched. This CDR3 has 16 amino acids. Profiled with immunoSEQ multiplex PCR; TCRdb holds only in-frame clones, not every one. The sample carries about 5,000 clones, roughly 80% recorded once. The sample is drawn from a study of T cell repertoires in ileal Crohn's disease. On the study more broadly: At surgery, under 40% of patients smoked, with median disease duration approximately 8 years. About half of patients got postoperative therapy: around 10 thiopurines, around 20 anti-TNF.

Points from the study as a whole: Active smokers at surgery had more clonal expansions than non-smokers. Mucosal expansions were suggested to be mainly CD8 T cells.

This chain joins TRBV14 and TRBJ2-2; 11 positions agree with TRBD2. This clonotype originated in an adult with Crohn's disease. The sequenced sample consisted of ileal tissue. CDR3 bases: TGTGCCAGCAGCCCCCGACTAGCGGGACTCACCGGGGAGCTGTTTTTT. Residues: CASSPRLAGLTGELFF.